This is a list of T cell receptor beta chains from one sample in a study of blood T cells in healthy people across ages. MiXCR, run by TCRdb on the 5' RACE reads, gives a single entry per CDR3 protein. This table has approximately 400,000 distinct CDR3 sequences, roughly half appearing once. Sequencing input: blood. The receptors stem from a man aged 60 to 69 in good health. The CDR3 runs from the conserved cysteine through the conserved F or W. A D gene is named only where the DNA matches it firmly. Rows give clone size only sometimes, using once, few, many, or a class for an expanded clone.

v_gene	j_gene	abundance	d_gene	CDR3aa	CDR3nt
TRBV12-3/TRBV12-4	TRBJ2-7	NA	TRBD2	CASSPYKSGSIYEQYF	TGTGCCAGCAGTCCCTACAAAAGCGGGAGTATCTACGAGCAGTACTTC
TRBV27	TRBJ1-2	NA	NA	CASKGGGYGYTF	TGTGCCAGCAAGGGGGGAGGCTATGGCTACACCTTC
TRBV3-1	TRBJ2-3	NA	TRBD2	CASSLTSVSADTQYF	TGTGCCAGCAGCTTGACTAGCGTGTCGGCAGATACGCAGTATTTT
TRBV13	TRBJ2-1	NA	TRBD2	CASSSRLAGADEQFF	TGTGCCAGCAGCTCGAGACTAGCGGGAGCAGATGAGCAGTTCTTC
TRBV9	TRBJ2-5	once	TRBD2	CASSLRTSGAEAETQYF	TGTGCCAGCAGCTTAAGGACTAGCGGGGCCGAGGCGGAGACCCAGTACTTC
TRBV29-1	TRBJ2-7	many	NA	CSVAGTYEQYF	TGCAGCGTTGCTGGGACCTACGAGCAGTACTTC
TRBV20-1	TRBJ2-7	few	NA	CSAGAPNYEQYF	TGCAGTGCTGGGGCGCCCAACTACGAGCAGTACTTC
TRBV3-1	TRBJ2-3	NA	TRBD2	CASSQDAWGQRGNTDTQYF	TGTGCCAGCAGCCAAGATGCGTGGGGCCAGCGGGGGAACACAGATACGCAGTATTTT
TRBV6-2/TRBV6-3	TRBJ2-4	NA	TRBD2	CVSRKTWTASGTAKNIQYF	TGTGTCAGCAGGAAAACCTGGACGGCTAGCGGGACTGCCAAAAACATTCAGTACTTC
TRBV4-3	TRBJ2-4	NA	NA	CASSQDQGGGIAKNIQYF	TGCGCCAGCAGCCAAGATCAGGGGGGAGGGATAGCCAAAAACATTCAGTACTTC
TRBV6-1	TRBJ2-1	NA	NA	CASRGQLYNEQFF	TGTGCCAGCAGAGGACAGTTATACAATGAGCAGTTCTTC
TRBV6-2/TRBV6-3	TRBJ2-1	NA	NA	CASSYSGLSNEQFF	TGTGCCAGCAGTTACTCGGGACTTTCCAATGAGCAGTTCTTC
TRBV4-2	TRBJ2-1	NA	NA	CASSQDRGRAYNEQFF	TGTGCCAGCAGCCAAGATCGCGGCAGGGCCTACAATGAGCAGTTCTTC
TRBV4-3	TRBJ1-6	few	TRBD1	CASSSGTGGSSSPLHF	TGCGCCAGCAGCTCTGGGACAGGGGGGAGCAGTTCACCCCTCCACTTT
TRBV7-9	TRBJ2-7	NA	TRBD2	CASSLDSGRAPYEQYF	TGTGCCAGCAGCTTAGACAGCGGGAGGGCCCCCTACGAGCAGTACTTC
TRBV10-3	TRBJ1-1	NA	TRBD1	CAISVGQGSMNTEAFF	TGTGCCATCAGCGTGGGACAGGGGAGCATGAACACTGAAGCTTTCTTT